The rows below give T cell receptor beta chains drawn from one sample of a study of blood T cell repertoires in COVID-19. Assay: immunoSEQ multiplex PCR; the TCRdb copy retains only in-frame clones and omits some. The sample carries about 110,000 clones, around 74% recorded once. The specimen was peripheral blood. These receptors originate from a woman aged 60-75 years with acute or convalescent COVID-19. CDR3s leave out the opening cysteine and the closing phenylalanine or tryptophan.

v_gene	CDR3aa
TRBV6-6	ASRPQTGNGYT
TRBV14	ASSHGSSYEQY
TRBV7-9	ASSFTGTGDGAF
TRBV10-1	ASSRQGVGTGELF
TRBV29-1	SVGTGAQEQF
TRBV5-4	ASSLVASDTGELF
TRBV28	ATHVGQRGNTIY
TRBV28	ASSPPLQGAGLMNTEAF
TRBV5-1	ASREGTEETQY
TRBV7-8	ASSLKGWYQPQH
TRBV7-9	ASSLDRTYEQY
TRBV6-2/TRBV6-3	ASSLARYGYT
TRBV2	ASILRGRISGNTIY
TRBV19	ASSGATGGIGYT
TRBV5-1	ASSSSGLWGYT
TRBV19	ASSGQGSNQPQH
TRBV28	ASSSTRAGGSYEQY
TRBV5-1	ASSYTGAETQY
TRBV19	ASSRTGTGVWEQY
TRBV5-1	ASSIAPRQGGETQY
TRBV9	ASSPSGSSSYNEQF
TRBV4-1	ASSQGLAGAQVYEQY
TRBV5-1	ASSLASANTGELF
TRBV2	AIQSLAARTDTQY
TRBV6-2/TRBV6-3	ASSYLGQGAARPGANVLT
TRBV28	ASSLGAAGNEKLF
TRBV9	ASSGRGGTGGPDGSPLH
TRBV24-1	ATSDATSRGQETQY
TRBV2	ASRPSTSGYGYT
TRBV28	ASREQGRAYGYT
TRBV3-1/TRBV3-2	ASSQSGVSKNIQY
TRBV5-4	ASSLGTRGLYEQY
TRBV6-5	ASSSSSGWLGYGYT
TRBV11-1	ASSLVQNSYNEQF
TRBV6-5	ASSYIRGRAEAF
TRBV5-4	ASSLVGSTNNEQF
TRBV4-1	ASSQEIVLAGGTDNYGYT
TRBV19	ASSPQGGQPQH
TRBV14	ASSQEAFSLSPLH
TRBV19	ASRSGDYEQY
TRBV28	ASRGSRTYGYT
TRBV9	ASSVAAGLYNEQF
TRBV12-3/TRBV12-4	ASSPRQALGYT
TRBV6-1	ASSEGQDLLYGYT
TRBV11-2	ASSRTSGADTQY
TRBV14	ASSGSGEETQY
TRBV30	AWSAARVSSGANVLT
TRBV11-3	ASSNLAGGQYEQF
TRBV20-1	SASSGLAYEQY
TRBV30	AWSVDIWYGYT
TRBV30	AWNRQRTGELF
TRBV6-1	ASSGQGMSNQPQH